This entry lists 14 T cell receptor beta chains sequenced from one sample in a study of blood T cell repertoires in COVID-19 (TCRdb year 2020). Receptors were amplified or captured by the immunoSEQ multiplex PCR assay. TCRdb mirrors the immuneACCESS table, restricted to in-frame sequences. Some clones are absent from its copies; in checked studies, under half trace to an unresolved V gene, and the reason for the others is unknown. The sample includes 300,000 to 400,000 clones, with about 89% observed a single time. The ten largest clones represent about 6% of the sample. Specimen: peripheral blood. The origin of the receptors is a woman aged 50 to 60 with COVID-19, enrolled during active disease.

The chain recombines TRBV6-5 with TRBJ2-7, with a possible D match to TRBD2 (5 bases). This CDR3 comprises 14 residues. The germline V and J ends were trimmed by 5 bases and 3 bases, with 14 bases remaining between them. Germline V gene lookup returns CDR1 MNHEY and CDR2 SVGAGI. The CDR3 DNA is TGTGCCAGCAGTATCAATAGCGACAACTACGAGCAGTACTTC. Translation gives CASSINSDNYEQYF.

The chain's CDR3 is CASSARDRGENTEAFF. CDR3 coding DNA: TGTGCCAGTAGCGCCCGGGACAGGGGAGAGAACACTGAAGCTTTCTTT. The chain couples TRBV19 to TRBJ1-1; 10 nucleotides agree with TRBD1. The length of the CDR3 is 16 residues. V trimming: 6 bases; J trimming: 1 base; junction bases outside the gene matches: 8. In germline, CDR1 is LNHDA, CDR2 SQIVND (reference sequence).

The chain links TRBV11-3 to TRBJ2-7; D call uncertain. The CDR3 runs to 12 residues. Trimming shortened V by 2 bases and J by 4 bases, and 6 bases separated the two germline ends. CDR1 is SGHNT and CDR2 is YENEEA in the germline V gene. Here the CDR3 reads CASSLIVYEQYF. In DNA form, the CDR3 reads TGTGCCAGCAGCTTAATCGTTTACGAGCAGTACTTC.

The V call is TRBV5-4, the J call TRBJ2-7; 7 bases align to TRBD1. This CDR3 comprises 15 residues. Germline CDR1 and CDR2: SGHNT and YYREEE (reference sequence). Trimming at V came to 3 bases and at J to 5 bases, leaving 11 bases not matched to a gene. CDR3 DNA sequence: TGTGCCAGCAGCTACGCCGGGACAGCTTCCGACGAGCAGTACTTC. Residues: CASSYAGTASDEQYF. The entire variable domain, with the rest obtained from reference TRBV5-4 and TRBJ2-7, is as follows: ETGVTQSPTHLIKTRGQQVTLRCSSQSGHNTVSWYQQALGQGPQFIFQYYREEENGRGNFPPRFSGLQFPNYSSELNVNALELDDSALYLCASSYAGTASDEQYFGPGTRLTVT.

This CDR3 is CASSYSGQGDEQYF. The CDR3 DNA follows: TGTGCCAGCAGTTACTCGGGCCAGGGGGACGAGCAGTACTTC. This chain uses TRBV6-2 or TRBV6-3 with TRBJ2-7, with 7 bases lining up with TRBD1. Unmatched junction bases numbered 4, after V lost 0 bases and J lost 5 bases. There are 14 residues in the CDR3. Germline CDR1 is MNHEY and CDR2 is SVGEGT.

This clone was recorded at least ten times. The rearrangement links TRBV11-2 to TRBJ2-7; D is ambiguous. Trimming shortened V by 4 bases and J by 1 base, and 14 bases separated the two germline ends. This CDR3 is built from 15 residues. CDR1 and CDR2 (germline): SGHAT, FQNNGV. The CDR3 DNA is TGTGCCAGCAGCTCCTACTTGGGCATGTCCTACGAGCAGTACTTC. This codes for CASSSYLGMSYEQYF.

The chain combines TRBV2 with TRBJ2-2, with D possibly TRBD1 on 6 matching bases. The V gene lost 4 bases and the J gene lost 6 bases, with 21 bases spanning the gap. The CDR3 is 17 amino acids. Germline values: CDR1 SNHLY, CDR2 FYNNEI. The CDR3 DNA reads TGTGCCAGCAGTGCACAGACCTCCGGGACACGGGCCGGGGAGCTGTTTTTT. Protein product: CASSAQTSGTRAGELFF.

The chain uses TRBV18 and TRBJ2-2; perhaps TRBD2 as D (6 bases). The CDR3 runs 16 residues. Germline values: CDR1 KGHSH, CDR2 LQKENI. The V end lost 0 bases, the J end lost 4 bases, and 12 bases lay between the germline ends. In DNA, the CDR3 is TGTGCCAGCTCACCACCGTCGGGGGAGAGCACCGGGGAGCTGTTTTTT. It encodes CASSPPSGESTGELFF.

This rearrangement joins TRBV6-1 to TRBJ2-1; a possible D gene is TRBD1 (6 bases). V lost 1 base, J lost 11 bases, and 9 bases lay in between. The CDR3 totals 12 residues. Germline CDR1 MNHNS, CDR2 SASEGT. CDR3 residues: CASSEDRVKQFF. CDR3 DNA: TGTGCCAGCAGTGAAGACAGGGTAAAGCAGTTCTTC.

The chain is built from TRBV5-1 and TRBJ2-7; TRBD2 aligns across 7 bases. CDR1 SGHRS and CDR2 YFSETQ come from the germline V gene. This CDR3 is built from 18 residues. Trimming took 4 bases from V and 3 from J; bases not matched to a gene: 19. The CDR3, as DNA: TGCGCCAGCAGCCCAACACGGTACGGGGCTAGCGGATACTACGAGCAGTACTTC. Encoded protein: CASSPTRYGASGYYEQYF.

V is TRBV2 and J is TRBJ2-2; D is possibly TRBD2 (6 bases). Germline V gene data show CDR1 as SNHLY and CDR2 as FYNNEI. The V gene lost 8 bases and the J gene lost 2 bases, with 12 bases spanning the gap. The CDR3 runs 14 residues. The CDR3 sequence is CASRVEGNTGELFF. CDR3 DNA: TGTGCCAGCCGGGTGGAGGGTAACACCGGGGAGCTGTTTTTT.

The chain links TRBV5-4 to TRBJ2-4; D call uncertain. In germline, CDR1 is SGHNT, CDR2 YYREEE (reference sequence). This CDR3 is built from 15 residues. V was pared by 4 bases and J by 0 bases, with 11 bases between. Here the CDR3 reads CASSQYTVAKNIQYF. The CDR3 nucleotides read TGTGCCAGCAGCCAGTACACAGTAGCCAAAAACATTCAGTACTTC.

This chain joins TRBV5-8 and TRBJ1-1; no reliable D call. CDR1 is SGHTS and CDR2 is YDEGEE in the germline V gene. This CDR3 region has 13 residues. The V gene lost 2 bases and the J gene lost 3 bases, with 8 bases spanning the gap. DNA of the CDR3: TGTGCCAGCAGCTTCAGATTGTACACTGAAGCTTTCTTT. This sequence encodes CASSFRLYTEAFF.

The genes are TRBV14 and TRBJ2-7; 7 positions match TRBD1. CDR3 length equals 14 residues. Germline lookup yields CDR1 SGHDN and CDR2 FVKESK. J lost 6 bases, V lost 1 base, and 6 bases had no gene match. The CDR3: CASSQGRQGVEQYF. The CDR3 region has the DNA TGTGCCAGCAGCCAAGGACGGCAGGGGGTCGAGCAGTACTTC.